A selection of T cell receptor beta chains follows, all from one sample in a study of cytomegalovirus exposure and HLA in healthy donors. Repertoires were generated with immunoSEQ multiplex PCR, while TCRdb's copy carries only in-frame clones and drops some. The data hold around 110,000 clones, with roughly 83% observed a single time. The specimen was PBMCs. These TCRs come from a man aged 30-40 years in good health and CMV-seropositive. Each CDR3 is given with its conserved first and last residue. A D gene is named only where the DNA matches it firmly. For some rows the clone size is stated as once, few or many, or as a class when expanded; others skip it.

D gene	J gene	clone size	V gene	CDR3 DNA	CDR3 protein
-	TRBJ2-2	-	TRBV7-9	TGTGCCGGCAGCTTTACAGGGTCTGGGGAGCTGTTTTTT	CAGSFTGSGELFF
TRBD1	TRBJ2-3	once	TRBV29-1	TGCAGCGGGGAGACAGGGGCTCGGCCAGATACGCAGTATTTT	CSGETGARPDTQYF
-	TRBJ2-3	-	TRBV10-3	TGTGCCATCAGTGAATGGGACTCAGCCTCAGATACGCAGTATTTT	CAISEWDSASDTQYF
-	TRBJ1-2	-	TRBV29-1	TGCAGCGTTTTCATGATCGCTGCGGGCTACACCTTC	CSVFMIAAGYTF
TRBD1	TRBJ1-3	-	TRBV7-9	TGTGCCAGCAGCACCGCTTCAGGGGGTTCCTCTGGAAACACCATATATTTT	CASSTASGGSSGNTIYF
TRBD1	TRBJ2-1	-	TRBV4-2	TGTGCCAGCAGGGCCAGGGGGAATGAGCAGTTCTTC	CASRARGNEQFF
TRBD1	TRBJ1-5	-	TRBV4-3	TGCGCCAGCAGCCAGACACGGGACAGCCCAGGGAGGCATTTT	CASSQTRDSPGRHF
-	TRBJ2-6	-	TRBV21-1	TGTGCCAGCAGCCTGATCCTTCCCCTTAAAGGGGGAACAGGGGCCAACGTCCTGACTTTC	CASSLILPLKGGTGANVLTF
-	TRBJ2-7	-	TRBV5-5	TGTGCCAGCAGCTCCCTGTTAACCTACGAGCAGTACTTC	CASSSLLTYEQYF
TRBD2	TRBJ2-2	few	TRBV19	TGTGCCAGTAGTATAGATCTTAGCGGGAGATGGACCGGGGAGCTGTTTTTT	CASSIDLSGRWTGELFF
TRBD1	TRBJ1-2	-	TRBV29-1	TGCAGCGCCAAGACGAGACAGGGGGCGGACTATGGCTACACCTTC	CSAKTRQGADYGYTF
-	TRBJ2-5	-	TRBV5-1	TGCGCCAGCAGCTTGAAACTAGCCGGGGTGGAGACCCAGTACTTC	CASSLKLAGVETQYF
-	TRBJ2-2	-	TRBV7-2	TGTGCCAGCAGCTTAGCGCACAGTTCCGGGGAGCTGTTTTTT	CASSLAHSSGELFF
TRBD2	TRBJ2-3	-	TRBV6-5	TGTGCCAGCAGTTTCACCGGGACTAGTAGGGATACGCAGTATTTT	CASSFTGTSRDTQYF
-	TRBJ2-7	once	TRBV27	TGTGCCAGCAGTTTAAGGGGTGGCTCCTACGAGCAGTACTTC	CASSLRGGSYEQYF
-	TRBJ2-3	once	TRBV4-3	TGCGCCAGCAGCCAAGATCATCCAGGCGCTATTCTGGATACGCAGTATTTT	CASSQDHPGAILDTQYF
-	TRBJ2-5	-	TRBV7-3	TGTGCCAGCAGCTCGACTCAACAAGAGACCCAGTACTTC	CASSSTQQETQYF
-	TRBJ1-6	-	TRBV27	TGTGCCAGCAGTTTATCGGGGGGGACCTATCTTAGCTCCTATAATTCACCCCTCCACTTT	CASSLSGGTYLSSYNSPLHF
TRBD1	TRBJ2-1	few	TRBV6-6	TGTGCCAGCAGCGACCGACAGGGCTCCTACAATGAGCAGTTCTTC	CASSDRQGSYNEQFF
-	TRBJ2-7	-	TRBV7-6	TGTGCCAGCAGCTTAGGGACGGGGTCCCACGAGCAGTACTTC	CASSLGTGSHEQYF
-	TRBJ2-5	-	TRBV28	TGTGCCAGCAGTTTATCGCCTACACAGACAACCCAGTACTTC	CASSLSPTQTTQYF
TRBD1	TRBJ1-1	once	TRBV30	TGTGCCTGGAGGGTTAAAGGGGACAGGGTCACTGAAGCTTTCTTT	CAWRVKGDRVTEAFF
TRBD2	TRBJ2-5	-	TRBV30	TGTGCCTGGATAGGACTAGCGGGAGCCAACGAGGAGACCCAGTACTTC	CAWIGLAGANEETQYF
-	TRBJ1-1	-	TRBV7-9	TGTGCCAGCAGCTTGGGACATCCTCAGAACACTGAAGCTTTCTTT	CASSLGHPQNTEAFF
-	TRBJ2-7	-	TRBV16	TGTGCCAGCAGCCAATTTAAACAGGGTTTAAGCTACGAGCAGTACTTC	CASSQFKQGLSYEQYF
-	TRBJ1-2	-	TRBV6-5	TGTGCCAGCAGTTACAAAAGGGAGAGTGGCTACACCTTC	CASSYKRESGYTF
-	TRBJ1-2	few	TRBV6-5	TGTGCCAGCAGTTACAGCCCCTCTATCAACTATGGCTACACCTTC	CASSYSPSINYGYTF
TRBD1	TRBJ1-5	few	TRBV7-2	TGTGCCAGCAGCGATTGGGACAGGCTTAGCAATCAGCCCCAGCATTTT	CASSDWDRLSNQPQHF
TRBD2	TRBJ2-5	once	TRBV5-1	TGCGCCAGCAGCTTCGGACTAGCGGGGGGAAGTGAGACCCAGTACTTC	CASSFGLAGGSETQYF
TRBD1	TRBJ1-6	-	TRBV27	TGTGCCAGCAGCATCGGGACAGGGATACGACCCCTCCACTTT	CASSIGTGIRPLHF